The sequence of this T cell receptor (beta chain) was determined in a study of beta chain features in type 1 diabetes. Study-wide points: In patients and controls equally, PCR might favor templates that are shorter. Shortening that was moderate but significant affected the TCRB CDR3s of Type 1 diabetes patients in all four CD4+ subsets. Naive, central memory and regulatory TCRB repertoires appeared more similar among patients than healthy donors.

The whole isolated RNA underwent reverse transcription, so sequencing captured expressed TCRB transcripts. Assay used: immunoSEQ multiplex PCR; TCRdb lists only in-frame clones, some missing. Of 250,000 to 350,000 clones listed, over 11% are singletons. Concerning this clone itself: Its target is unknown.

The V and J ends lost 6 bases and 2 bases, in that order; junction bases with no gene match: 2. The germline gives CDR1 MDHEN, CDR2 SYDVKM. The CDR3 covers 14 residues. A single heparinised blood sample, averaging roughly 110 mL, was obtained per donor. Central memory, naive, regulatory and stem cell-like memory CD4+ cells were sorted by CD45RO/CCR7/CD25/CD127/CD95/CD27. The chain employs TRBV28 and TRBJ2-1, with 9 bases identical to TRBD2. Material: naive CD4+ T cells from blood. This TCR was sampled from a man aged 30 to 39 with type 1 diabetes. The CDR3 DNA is TGTGCCAGCAGAAGCGGGAGGACCTACAATGAGCAGTTCTTC. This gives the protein CASRSGRTYNEQFF.